This record covers a single TCR beta chain. The specificity of this receptor is unknown. No qualities accompany the bases; no much larger clone lies one base away. Receptor amplification or capture employed 5' RACE. Reads for this sample came from an Illumina HiSeq 2500. A second PCR of about 7 to 12 cycles was run with a J-beta primer mix and a sample-barcoded 5' primer. A template-switch 5' adaptor carrying 12 random nucleotides introduced a unique molecular identifier onto each TCR beta cDNA molecule. Each sample yielded at least 2.5 million CDR3-containing paired-end reads. First-strand cDNA synthesis was performed from all RNA using the Mint cDNA synthesis kit, with priming by a TRBC-specific oligonucleotide. All cDNA was treated with uracil-DNA glycosylase and then went through a first 18-cycle PCR with the universal primers M1SS and BC2_uni_R. The study's processing was this. For normalization, 1 million high-quality reads were randomly selected from each sample, with every read carrying a distinct molecular identifier. Instead of being binned into consensus sequences, reads that shared molecular identifiers were thrown out. MiTCR, run with a Q25 quality threshold and the strictest error-elimination algorithm, handled CDR3 identification, clonotype clustering and error correction. A nonparametric unseen species model with Euler transformation was used to estimate a lower bound on total TCR beta diversity. The public reads were run again by TCRdb, first through fastp at Q25 and then through MiXCR, and only productive beta chains were kept. Records with the same CDR3 protein are collapsed into one entry carrying the most frequent genes and DNA. The V and J calls were not made by the authors but by TCRdb's processing. Counted in this sample were 1.5 million to 2 million distinct CDR3 sequences; around half of them appeared once. Of the sample, more than 2% falls within the top ten clones.

The data were taken from a study of blood T cells in healthy people across ages (dated by TCRdb to between 2014 and 2017). Background for the entire study: In model experiments, template switching captured roughly one uniquely barcoded TCR beta cDNA molecule for every two T cells. For two donors (one aged 18 to 30 and one aged 80 or older), the study analyzed two additional independent replicas of 1 million unique cDNA reads from the same blood draw. To avoid experimental bias, donors of different ages were randomly spread across the sequencing lanes. Donors were grouped into four age groups: young (average approximately 16 years), middle-aged (about 40), aged (around 60) and long-lived (around 80). Using deep sequencing normalized with unique cDNA molecular identifiers, the study measured how TCR beta repertoire diversity changes with age. Beyond this particular receptor, the publication reports: Observed TCR beta diversity per million T cells fell roughly linearly with age, and a significant reduction was already apparent by age approximately 41. Compared with the aged group, the long-lived group had more naive CD4+ T cells, fewer expanded clones and increased TCR diversity, a pattern suggesting age selection. Estimates of total diversity based on one million sequenced T cells were regarded as lower bounds and as underestimates. A strong correlation was found between observed TCR beta diversity and the percentage of naive T cells measured by flow cytometry. Conclusive comparison of naive and antigen-experienced compartments was prevented by the profiling of bulk unsorted PBMCs. Because donor CMV infection status was unknown, age-related changes in expanded clonotypes were potentially confounded.

The donors were roughly 39 Caucasian individuals from Russia, aged roughly 6 to 100 years, who were systemically healthy. Each donor gave 8 to 10 milliliters of peripheral blood, drawn into EDTA-treated Vacutainer tubes. Ficoll-Paque density-gradient centrifugation was used to isolate PBMCs, with at least 6 million per sample. Total RNA, at least 6 micrograms per sample, was extracted from PBMCs with Trizol reagent. For every donor, an aliquot of PBMCs went through flow cytometry to measure the percentages of naive CD45RAhigh/CD27high T cells. The germline V gene (reference sequence) sets CDR1 to DFQATT and CDR2 to SNEGSKA. The germline ends are 18 bases apart after V is trimmed by 4 bases and J by 5 bases. The CDR3 has 15 amino acids, counting the end cysteine and phenylalanine. The entry retains the CDR3 DNA only, 45 bases that are in frame from base 1.

Source material: blood. The sequence is built from TRBV20-1 and TRBJ2-1; 5 matching bases give a weak D call of TRBD2. The receptor was isolated from a woman aged 40-49 years in good health. The sequence in DNA is TGCAGTGCTACAAGAGGGAGCAGGCGGGACAATGAGCAGTTCTTC. Its protein product is CSATRGSRRDNEQFF.